This TCR beta chain came from a study of CD8+ T cells in alopecia areata. Treatment: oral pan-JAK inhibitor, 5-10 mg twice daily. PBMCs, the starting material, were the source of sorted CD4+ and CD8+ T cells. Following RNA extraction, reverse transcription yielded cDNA that acted as the sequencing template. Profiled with immunoSEQ multiplex PCR; TCRdb holds only in-frame clones, not every one. The sample lists 200,000 to 250,000 clones, under 75% occurring once. The CDR3 consists of 17 residues. Trimming pared 3 bases from V and 4 bases from J, leaving 16 bases between. CDR1 and CDR2 from the germline V gene are SEHNR and FQNEAQ (reference sequence).

Sequenced here: CD4+ T cells sorted from blood, sampled at week 4, from a patient treated with tofacitinib. This TCR derives from a human donor with alopecia areata. The gene calls are TRBV7-9 and TRBJ2-6; D unclear. CDR3 protein: CASSLQGSKRGANVLTF. The CDR3 bases are TGTGCCAGCAGCTTGCAAGGGTCCAAGAGAGGGGCCAACGTCCTGACTTTC.